These T cell receptor beta chains were read from a single sample in a study of identical twins. TCRdb recomputed calls from the 5' RACE reads with MiXCR, one row per CDR3 protein. The data contain fewer than 250,000 distinct CDR3 sequences, 7.5% of them singletons. The same data also went into a second study, on yellow fever vaccine responses in identical twins.

The sequenced sample was CD8+ T cells sorted from blood. The receptors shown here come from a woman under 30 in good health. Each CDR3 is given without its conserved first and last residue. Some rows mark clone size as missing; the rest say once, few, many or name a class of expanded clone.

v_gene: TRBV28; abundance: -; j_gene: TRBJ2-1; CDR3aa: ASSLVSGLASHEQF
v_gene: TRBV3-1; abundance: many; j_gene: TRBJ1-4; CDR3aa: ASSQEFEGHNEKLF
v_gene: TRBV20-1; abundance: many; j_gene: TRBJ2-2; CDR3aa: SARNGRDTGELF
v_gene: TRBV3-1; abundance: -; j_gene: TRBJ2-7; CDR3aa: ASSLSGRDEQY
v_gene: TRBV20-1; abundance: -; j_gene: TRBJ1-2; CDR3aa: SAREQTNYGYT
v_gene: TRBV7-9; abundance: many; j_gene: TRBJ2-7; CDR3aa: ATSGSIYEQY
v_gene: TRBV7-9; abundance: many; j_gene: TRBJ2-1; CDR3aa: ASSLRAGGGDEQF
v_gene: TRBV2; abundance: -; j_gene: TRBJ2-5; CDR3aa: AISLAPPAGGFQETQY
v_gene: TRBV5-6; abundance: -; j_gene: TRBJ2-5; CDR3aa: VSSLGGPIRATQY
v_gene: TRBV6-1; abundance: -; j_gene: TRBJ2-3; CDR3aa: ASSLSEIFTDTQY
v_gene: TRBV5-5; abundance: -; j_gene: TRBJ2-3; CDR3aa: ASSLEVRLAGGHDTQY
v_gene: TRBV27; abundance: few; j_gene: TRBJ1-5; CDR3aa: ASSFGGERNQPQH
v_gene: TRBV29-1; abundance: many; j_gene: TRBJ1-1; CDR3aa: SHKEGFLLHTEAF
v_gene: TRBV7-2; abundance: few; j_gene: TRBJ2-1; CDR3aa: ASSFTGPYNEQF
v_gene: TRBV4-1; abundance: many; j_gene: TRBJ1-1; CDR3aa: ASSQNAGQTEAF
v_gene: TRBV24-1; abundance: -; j_gene: TRBJ2-1; CDR3aa: ATRGDSRTYEQF
v_gene: TRBV6-1; abundance: few; j_gene: TRBJ1-4; CDR3aa: VVGQTATNEKLF
v_gene: TRBV28; abundance: few; j_gene: TRBJ2-5; CDR3aa: ASSPGQSARQETQY
v_gene: TRBV12-3/TRBV12-4; abundance: many; j_gene: TRBJ2-3; CDR3aa: ASTPTSGRMADTQY
v_gene: TRBV12-3/TRBV12-4; abundance: many; j_gene: TRBJ1-1; CDR3aa: ASKVTRNTEAF
v_gene: TRBV29-1; abundance: -; j_gene: TRBJ2-5; CDR3aa: SVEDGRKVGTQY
v_gene: TRBV29-1; abundance: many; j_gene: TRBJ1-1; CDR3aa: SVEVSTEAF
v_gene: TRBV12-5; abundance: few; j_gene: TRBJ2-7; CDR3aa: ASQLSYEQY
v_gene: TRBV13; abundance: once; j_gene: TRBJ2-1; CDR3aa: ASTRASGYNKQF
v_gene: TRBV6-1; abundance: few; j_gene: TRBJ1-2; CDR3aa: ASSESTFRDRRGYGYT
v_gene: TRBV12-3/TRBV12-4; abundance: -; j_gene: TRBJ2-3; CDR3aa: ASRKGGGRADTQY
v_gene: TRBV3-1; abundance: few; j_gene: TRBJ1-1; CDR3aa: ASSQDGPVGANTEAF
v_gene: TRBV6-5; abundance: -; j_gene: TRBJ2-2; CDR3aa: ASSYEKGGGTGELF
v_gene: TRBV15; abundance: many; j_gene: TRBJ2-7; CDR3aa: ATSRGDSPQYEQY
v_gene: TRBV9; abundance: many; j_gene: TRBJ2-3; CDR3aa: ASSVGDSGDTQY
v_gene: TRBV4-1; abundance: few; j_gene: TRBJ2-1; CDR3aa: ASSQVASGYNEQF
v_gene: TRBV27; abundance: -; j_gene: TRBJ2-3; CDR3aa: ASGFYSTDTQY
v_gene: TRBV11-2; abundance: -; j_gene: TRBJ2-3; CDR3aa: ASSTNTGLDTQY
v_gene: TRBV20-1; abundance: few; j_gene: TRBJ2-1; CDR3aa: SARRGGDEQF
v_gene: TRBV2; abundance: many; j_gene: TRBJ2-1; CDR3aa: ASSPTPDEQF